This TCR beta chain was identified during a study of monozygotic twins with inflammatory bowel disease. Points from the study as a whole: Among the T cells, different subtypes could not be distinguished. Patients with IBD had less TCRbeta diversity (inverse Simpson) than their healthy co-twins.

A 6-nucleotide sample barcode was carried by the UMIs, which template switching added. TCRdb re-called the 5' RACE reads and catalogs CDR3 proteins one per entry, DNA excluded. This sample's clone table lists some 200,000 distinct CDR3 sequences. As concerns this clonotype: Its antigen is unknown.

Germline CDR1 SGHTA, CDR2 FQGNSA. The CDR3 contains 15 residues. This receptor was taken from a human donor with ulcerative colitis or Crohn's disease, or a healthy co-twin of an affected twin (not recorded which). The specimen sequenced was blood. J is TRBJ2-1 and V is TRBV7-2; the D gene TCRdb calls, TRBD2, cannot be checked with no DNA. The CDR3 region is CASSTGLAVYNEQFF.